Each of the 14 T cell receptor beta chains below was sequenced from the same sample in a study of T cell repertoires in cytomegalovirus infection. TCRdb re-analysed the reads in MiXCR, keeping a single row per CDR3 protein. This sample has more than 250,000 distinct CDR3 sequences, with about 13% found just once. The specimen sequenced was PBMCs. The receptors were sampled from a human donor in good health (CMV status not recorded). Some clones in this sample may be carry-over from other donors' samples.

The gene calls are TRBV3-1 and TRBJ2-7; possibly TRBD1 for D (5 bases). V lost 5 bases and J 2 bases, leaving 10 bases between the germline ends. Germline lookup yields CDR1 LGHDT and CDR2 YNNKEL (reference sequence). The CDR3 contains 13 residues. The CDR3 here is CASSKGVTYEQYF. The CDR3 DNA is TGTGCCAGCAGCAAAGGGGTAACCTACGAGCAGTACTTC.

This clonotype was detected many times. CDR3 sequence: CATSDPRDTGELFF. CDR3 nucleotide sequence: TGTGCCACCAGTGACCCCAGGGACACCGGGGAGCTGTTTTTT. The rearrangement uses TRBV24-1 and TRBJ2-2, with D possibly matching TRBD1 (5 bases). CDR1 is KGHDR, CDR2 SFDVKD, per germline. Trimming left V 4 bases short and J 3 bases short, with 8 bases between. The CDR3 runs 14 residues.

The V call is TRBV2, the J call TRBJ2-2; 9 positions match TRBD1. Losses at the gene ends were 7 bases for V and 5 bases for J; bases not matched to a gene: 14. This CDR3 contains 17 residues. Germline V CDR1 and CDR2: SNHLY, FYNNEI. The CDR3 sequence: CASMSEEGTGRTGELFF. CDR3 nucleotides: TGTGCCAGCATGTCCGAAGAGGGGACAGGGAGGACCGGGGAGCTGTTTTTT.

Details on this clonotype: With a much larger clone just one base away, this may be a read error. The V and J genes are TRBV7-3 and TRBJ1-2; TRBD1 agrees at 8 bases. Germline CDR1 and CDR2: SGHTA and FQGTGA. V was clipped by 5 bases and J by 8 bases; unmatched bases: 10. This CDR3 region has 14 residues. This CDR3 reads CASSPGQGAIGYTF. DNA of the CDR3: TGTGCCAGCAGCCCAGGACAGGGTGCTATCGGCTACACCTTC.

This clonotype was picked up a small number of times. The chain has TRBV4-3 and TRBJ1-5, with 10 bases matching TRBD1. Germline V gene sequence: CDR1 LGHNA, CDR2 YSLEER. The CDR3 covers 17 residues. V was clipped by 2 bases and J by 4 bases; unmatched bases: 8. CDR3 in amino acids: CASSQRVGQGENQPQHF. The CDR3 bases are TGCGCCAGCAGCCAACGGGTTGGACAGGGGGAAAATCAGCCCCAGCATTTT.

In its sample, this clonotype was seen many times. The chain is built from TRBV7-3 and TRBJ2-3, with a tentative D call TRBD2 (7 bases). The CDR3 has 19 amino acids. Germline lookup yields CDR1 SGHTA and CDR2 FQGTGA. Trimming cost V 2 bases and J 2 bases, with 23 bases left between them. This CDR3 reads CASSLVALPSAGATDTQYF. As DNA, the CDR3 is TGTGCCAGCAGCTTAGTCGCCCTCCCTAGCGCGGGGGCCACAGATACGCAGTATTTT.

This clonotype was seen repeatedly, ten times or more. The chain's CDR3 is CASSLSGTGRQTNGYTF. DNA of the CDR3: TGTGCCAGCAGTTTATCCGGGACAGGGCGCCAAACTAATGGCTACACCTTC. V is TRBV12-3 or TRBV12-4 and J is TRBJ1-2, with TRBD1 matching over 9 bases. The V and J ends lost 2 bases and 6 bases, in that order; junction bases with no gene match: 13. The CDR3 runs to 17 residues.

V and J are TRBV20-1 and TRBJ2-7; perhaps TRBD1 as D (5 bases). Germline lookup yields CDR1 DFQATT and CDR2 SNEGSKA (reference sequence). V lost 6 bases to trimming and J lost 6 bases, with 21 bases between them. The CDR3 has 14 residues. CDR3 nucleotide sequence: TGCAGTGCCACCGAAATGGGGCAGAACACCGAGCAGTACTTC. As protein: CSATEMGQNTEQYF.

This clonotype was counted at least ten times. The chain combines TRBV6-2 or TRBV6-3 with TRBJ2-7, with a weak D call TRBD2 (5 bases). Per germline, CDR1 MNHEY and CDR2 SVGEGT. CDR3 length: 14 residues. The germline V and J ends were trimmed by 5 bases and 7 bases, with 18 bases remaining between them. CDR3 nucleotides: TGTGCCAGCAGTCGGCTGATCGGGATGCGTGAGCAGTACTTC. Its protein is CASSRLIGMREQYF.

The J gene is TRBJ2-2, the V gene TRBV7-8; TRBD2 aligns across 13 bases. CDR3 length equals 17 residues. The germline CDR1 and CDR2 sequences are SGHVS and FQNEAQ. Germline trimming cut 2 bases from V and 7 bases from J; bases unmatched to any gene: 7. The CDR3 coding sequence is TGTGCCAGCAGCTTAAAGGCGGGACTAGCGGGAAGCGGGGAGCTGTTTTTT. This translates into CASSLKAGLAGSGELFF.

This clonotype was detected many times. J is TRBJ2-2 and V is TRBV7-2; D gene ambiguous. Germline CDR1 is SGHTA and CDR2 is FQGNSA. Trimming left V 3 bases short and J 0 bases short, with 8 bases between. The CDR3 sequence is 15 residues long. CDR3 DNA: TGTGCCAGCAGCTTTACCGGCGCGAACACCGGGGAGCTGTTTTTT. Its translation is CASSFTGANTGELFF. The full variable domain, completed using reference TRBV7-2 and TRBJ2-2, is GAGVSQSPSNKVTEKGKDVELRCDPISGHTALYWYRQSLGQGLEFLIYFQGNSAPDKSGLPSDRFSAERTGGSVSTLTIQRTQQEDSAVYLCASSFTGANTGELFFGEGSRLTVL.

The CDR3: CASRAQGQMNQPQHF. The CDR3 DNA follows: TGTGCCAGCAGAGCTCAGGGACAGATGAATCAGCCCCAGCATTTT. This chain uses TRBV2 with TRBJ1-5; TRBD1 matches 7 bases. V shed 6 bases and J 4 bases; nucleotides not matched to a gene: 9. Germline CDR1 is SNHLY and CDR2 is FYNNEI. This CDR3 has 15 residues.

This clonotype was found a few times. The rearrangement uses TRBV19 and TRBJ1-2, with D perhaps TRBD1 (6 bases). Trimming stripped 9 bases from V and 2 bases from J, with 25 bases between. The CDR3 is made up of 17 amino acids. The germline V gene encodes CDR1 LNHDA and CDR2 SQIVND (reference sequence). This chain's CDR3 is CASPTLTEGGKNYGYTF. CDR3 in DNA: TGTGCCAGCCCGACCTTAACCGAGGGGGGGAAGAACTATGGCTACACCTTC.

This clonotype was counted at least ten times. The chain uses TRBV7-6 and TRBJ2-7; D is unresolved. The CDR3 covers 13 residues. Germline CDR1 is SGHVS and CDR2 is FNYEAQ. The V gene lost 1 base and the J gene lost 2 bases, with 6 bases spanning the gap. The CDR3 loop reads CASSLGSPYEQYF. CDR3 sequence (DNA): TGTGCCAGCAGCTTAGGTTCGCCCTACGAGCAGTACTTC.